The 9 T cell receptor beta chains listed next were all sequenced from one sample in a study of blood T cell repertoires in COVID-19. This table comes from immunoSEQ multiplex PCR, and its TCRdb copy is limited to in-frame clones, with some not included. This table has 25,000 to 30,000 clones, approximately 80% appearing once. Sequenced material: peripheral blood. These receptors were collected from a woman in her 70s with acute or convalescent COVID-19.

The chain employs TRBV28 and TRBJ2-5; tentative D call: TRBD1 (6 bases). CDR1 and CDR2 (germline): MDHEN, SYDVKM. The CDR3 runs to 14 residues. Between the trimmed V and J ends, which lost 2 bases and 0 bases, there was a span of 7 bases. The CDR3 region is CASSLEGDQETQYF. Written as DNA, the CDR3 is TGTGCCAGCAGTTTAGAGGGGGACCAAGAGACCCAGTACTTC.

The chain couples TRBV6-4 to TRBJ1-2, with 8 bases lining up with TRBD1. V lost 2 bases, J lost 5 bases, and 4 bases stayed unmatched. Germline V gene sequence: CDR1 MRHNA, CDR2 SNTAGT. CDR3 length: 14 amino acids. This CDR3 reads CASSDGQGGYGYTF. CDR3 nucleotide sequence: TGTGCCAGCAGTGACGGACAGGGCGGGTATGGCTACACCTTC.

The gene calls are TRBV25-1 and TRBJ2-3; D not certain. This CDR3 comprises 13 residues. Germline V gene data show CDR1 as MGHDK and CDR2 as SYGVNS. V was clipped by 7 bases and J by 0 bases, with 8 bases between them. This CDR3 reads CASTLPSTDTQYF. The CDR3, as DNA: TGTGCCAGCACTCTCCCTAGCACAGATACGCAGTATTTT.

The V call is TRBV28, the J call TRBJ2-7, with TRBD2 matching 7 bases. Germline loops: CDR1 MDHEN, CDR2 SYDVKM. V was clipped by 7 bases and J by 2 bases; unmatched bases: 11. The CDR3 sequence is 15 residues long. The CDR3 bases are TGTGCCAGCACCCTGGGGGGGACCCAAGCCTACGAGCAGTACTTC. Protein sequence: CASTLGGTQAYEQYF.

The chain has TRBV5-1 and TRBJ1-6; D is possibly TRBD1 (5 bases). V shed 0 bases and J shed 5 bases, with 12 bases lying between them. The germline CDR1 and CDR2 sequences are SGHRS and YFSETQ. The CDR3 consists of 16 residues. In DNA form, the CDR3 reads TGCGCCAGCAGCTTGGAGGGGCGGGGGGATAATTCACCCCTCCACTTT. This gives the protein CASSLEGRGDNSPLHF.

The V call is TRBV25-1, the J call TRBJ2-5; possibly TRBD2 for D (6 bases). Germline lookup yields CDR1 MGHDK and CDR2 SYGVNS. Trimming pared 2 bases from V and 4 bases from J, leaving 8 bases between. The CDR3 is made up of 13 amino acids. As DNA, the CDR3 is TGTGCCAGCAGTGAACAGGGAGGAGAGACCCAGTACTTC. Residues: CASSEQGGETQYF.

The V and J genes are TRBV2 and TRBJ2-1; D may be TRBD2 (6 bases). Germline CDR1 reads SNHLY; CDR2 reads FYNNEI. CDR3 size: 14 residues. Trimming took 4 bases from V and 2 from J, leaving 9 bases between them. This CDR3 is CASSAGEAYNEQFF. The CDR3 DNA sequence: TGTGCCAGCAGTGCGGGGGAGGCCTACAATGAGCAGTTCTTC.

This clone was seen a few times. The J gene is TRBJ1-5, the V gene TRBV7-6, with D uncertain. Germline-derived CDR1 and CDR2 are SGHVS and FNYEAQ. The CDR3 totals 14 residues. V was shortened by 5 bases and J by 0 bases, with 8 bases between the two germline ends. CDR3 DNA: TGTGCCAGCAGCCGGGGTGGTAGCAATCAGCCCCAGCATTTT. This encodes CASSRGGSNQPQHF.

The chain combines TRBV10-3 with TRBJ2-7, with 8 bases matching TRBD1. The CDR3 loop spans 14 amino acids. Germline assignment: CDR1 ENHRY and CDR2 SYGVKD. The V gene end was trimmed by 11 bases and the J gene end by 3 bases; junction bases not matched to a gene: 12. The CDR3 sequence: CASTQRQGNYEQYF. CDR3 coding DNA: TGTGCCTCCACCCAACGACAGGGGAACTACGAGCAGTACTTC.